The source of this T cell receptor beta chain is a study of metastatic and nonmetastatic thyroid tumors. Study background: Across peripheral blood and tumor or nodule tissue samples taken from malignant and benign thyroid patients, the repertoires were compared with one another. General observations from the study: When malignant thyroid tumors were compared with benign nodules, TCR beta diversity was reportedly significantly higher in the malignant tumors. This held in both blood and tumor samples.

None of the patients had undergone any treatment ahead of thyroid surgery. This clone was seen more than once but under ten times. No antigen is known for it. The CDR3 has 14 residues. The germline gives CDR1 LNHNV, CDR2 YYDKDF (reference sequence). V was clipped by 5 bases and J by 13 bases, with 23 bases between them. In the study's own analysis: Researchers built a distant-metastasis classifier for papillary thyroid cancer that drew on CDR3 differences across clinicopathological groups. TCRdb called clones again from the PCR reads with MiXCR. None of the V and J calls come from the authors' own analysis; TCRdb made them. The sample yields about 50,000 clones, 20% seen once.

This receptor was taken from a female donor with papillary thyroid cancer or a benign thyroid nodule (not recorded which). Some clones in this sample may be carry-over from other donors' samples. The chain is built from TRBV15 and TRBJ1-1; no clear D gene. The sample was blood. The CDR3 loop is CATSSTRGPSPDFF. The DNA of the CDR3 is TGTGCCACCAGCTCCACGCGGGGTCCAAGTCCAGATTTCTTT.